Reported below is one TCR beta chain. This record belongs to a study of blood T cell repertoires in COVID-19. TCRdb's table, derived via immunoSEQ multiplex PCR, lists solely in-frame clones and lacks some. The table shows 350,000 to 450,000 clones, with about 89% occurring only once. The V gene's germline CDR1 is MNHNS and CDR2 SASEGT. CDR3 length: 17 amino acids. Trimming cost V 3 bases and J 2 bases; bases outside gene matches: 7. Followed over time, Seattle patients had been enrolled while infection was active. Sample: peripheral blood. This chain links TRBV6-1 with TRBJ2-4, with TRBD2 identical over 10 bases. The source of this sequence is a woman in her thirties or forties with COVID-19, enrolled during active disease. CDR3 DNA: TGTGCCAGCAGTGACCTACTAGCGGGACTTTCCAAAAACATTCAGTACTTC. Amino acid sequence: CASSDLLAGLSKNIQYF.